This T cell receptor (beta chain) was identified during a study of cytomegalovirus exposure and HLA in healthy donors. The study's findings and limits: Some V segments could not be told apart, so they were left out, TRBV6-2 and TRBV6-3 among them. Common viral pathogens (according to a later analysis) appeared linked to several of the most significant clusters.

The PCR was carried out with 60 Vbeta primers and 13 Jbeta primers. In the study's own analysis: Later analysis identified 80 million to 85 million unique TCR beta chains, about 10 million shared. This table comes from immunoSEQ multiplex PCR, and its TCRdb copy is limited to in-frame clones, with some not included. V and J calls and clone size are given by that table; D and trimming were obtained from the DNA. The table has tens of thousands of clones, roughly 83% seen once; the top ten hold roughly 14%. Details on this clone: No antigen is known for it.

The CDR3 is 19 amino acids. Sequenced: PBMCs. The gene calls are TRBV21-1 and TRBJ1-5; no check of the table's D call, TRBD1, against the DNA was made. TRBV21-1 is tagged as a pseudogene. This TCR derives from a woman aged 40 to 50 in good health and CMV-seropositive. CDR3 DNA: TGTGCCAGCAGCAAAGTAGGTCGACACCGGGACAGGGGGCATCAGCCCCAGCATTTT. It translates to CASSKVGRHRDRGHQPQHF.